The 7 T cell receptor beta chains reported below all come from one sample, sequenced in a study of Ad26.COV2.S vaccination and SARS-CoV-2 variants. Indicated treatment: some 20 received Ad26.COV2.S at low or high dose, single or two shots; about 5 received placebo; per-sample allocation not given. It was on day 63 after the first vaccine or placebo injection that samples were taken. The protocol was immunoSEQ multiplex PCR, while the TCRdb copy is restricted to in-frame clones and leaves out a portion. The table shows around 340,000 clones, with around nine tenths occurring only once. The starting material was peripheral blood, obtained in a trial of Ad26.COV2.S vaccine versus placebo. Source of these receptors: a person between 18 and 65 years old who received the Ad26.COV2.S COVID-19 vaccine or a placebo.

V is TRBV28 and J is TRBJ2-2; D gene uncertain. Germline loops: CDR1 MDHEN, CDR2 SYDVKM. The V end lost 6 bases, the J end lost 0 bases, and 8 bases lay between the germline ends. The CDR3 totals 14 residues. CDR3 protein: CASRRKTNTGELFF. CDR3 nucleotides: TGTGCCAGCAGAAGGAAGACGAACACCGGGGAGCTGTTTTTT.

This clone was counted at least ten times. The rearrangement links TRBV4-3 to TRBJ2-1; perhaps D is TRBD1 or TRBD2 (5 bases each). V shed 0 bases and J shed 5 bases, with 14 bases lying between them. CDR3 length: 16 residues. The germline V gene encodes CDR1 LGHNA and CDR2 YSLEER. CDR3 DNA sequence: TGCGCCAGCAGCCAAGATCCGGGGCAGGCGAACAATGAGCAGTTCTTC. This sequence encodes CASSQDPGQANNEQFF.

The chain is built from TRBV19 and TRBJ2-6; D not resolved. CDR3 length: 15 residues. Germline assignment: CDR1 LNHDA and CDR2 SQIVND (reference sequence). V lost 4 bases and J lost 4, with 11 bases in between. The CDR3 coding sequence is TGTGCCAGTAGTACCGTGGGCCTCGGGGCCAACGTCCTGACTTTC. Amino acid sequence: CASSTVGLGANVLTF.

DNA of the CDR3: TGTGCCAGCAGTGAAGAGATAAGGAGGGCTGAAGCTTTCTTT. Translating gives CASSEEIRRAEAFF. V usage is TRBV2 and J usage is TRBJ1-1; D remains unclear. V was pared by 1 base and J by 6 bases, with 12 bases between. Per the germline V gene, CDR1 is SNHLY and CDR2 is FYNNEI. This CDR3 contains 14 residues.

This clone has just one count. The chain combines TRBV27 with TRBJ1-1; 7 nucleotides agree with TRBD1. V dropped 6 bases and J dropped 5; count of bases not matched to a gene: 6. This CDR3 has 13 amino acids. CDR1 MNHEY and CDR2 SMNVEV come from the germline V gene (reference sequence). The CDR3 region has the DNA TGTGCCAGCAGGCCTAACAGGGGAACTGAAGCTTTCTTT. This gives the protein CASRPNRGTEAFF.

The chain combines TRBV20-1 with TRBJ2-7; 7 bases line up with TRBD2. This CDR3 has 16 residues. J was trimmed by 0 bases and V by 3 bases; bases with no gene match: 11. CDR1 and CDR2 from the germline V gene are DFQATT and SNEGSKA (reference sequence). This CDR3 is CSASKLADTASYEQYF. The CDR3, as DNA: TGCAGTGCTAGTAAGCTAGCGGATACGGCCTCCTACGAGCAGTACTTC.

This chain joins TRBV12-3 or TRBV12-4 and TRBJ2-7; D possibly uses TRBD1 or TRBD2 (5 bases each). Trimming removed 6 bases at V and 4 bases at J, with 13 bases between. This CDR3 is 13 amino acids long. This CDR3 reads CASRAGEGYEQYF. Here the CDR3 DNA reads TGTGCCAGCAGAGCAGGAGAGGGGTACGAGCAGTACTTC.